These 23 T cell receptor beta chains were all obtained from the same sample, sequenced in a study of monozygotic twins with cystic fibrosis. Some clones are missing from TCRdb's copy, which holds only in-frame ones; the method was immunoSEQ multiplex PCR. The sample lists about 11,000 clones, roughly 95% occurring once. Sequencing input: blood. Receptors were obtained from a boy younger than 18 with cystic fibrosis.

The sample holds a few counts of this clone. The chain is built from TRBV2 and TRBJ1-6; D is undetermined. The ends were cut back, 2 bases at V and 7 bases at J, with 12 bases in the middle. Germline CDR1 and CDR2: SNHLY and FYNNEI. CDR3 size: 15 residues. The CDR3 is CASSEPGGGNSPLHF. CDR3 bases: TGTGCCAGCAGTGAACCGGGCGGTGGGAATTCACCCCTCCACTTT.

This sequence joins TRBV6-4 and TRBJ1-6, with D unresolved. Germline V gene sequence: CDR1 MRHNA, CDR2 SNTAGT. CDR3 length equals 13 residues. Trimming shortened V by 0 bases and J by 6 bases, and 3 bases separated the two germline ends. This CDR3 is CASSDSSNSPLHF. In nucleotides, the CDR3 is TGTGCCAGCAGTGACTCCAGTAATTCACCCCTCCACTTT.

V and J are TRBV15 and TRBJ2-3; 13 bases fit TRBD2. The V and J ends lost 0 bases and 0 bases, in that order; junction bases with no gene match: 6. Germline V gene lookup returns CDR1 LNHNV and CDR2 YYDKDF (reference sequence). The CDR3 consists of 19 residues. DNA of the CDR3: TGTGCCACCAGCAGAGATCCGGGACTAGCGGGACCGAGCACAGATACGCAGTATTTT. Encoded protein: CATSRDPGLAGPSTDTQYF.

This chain links TRBV29-1 with TRBJ2-5; possible D gene TRBD2, 7 bases. Germline CDR1 reads SQVTM; CDR2 reads ANQGSEA. The CDR3 is 13 amino acids. Trimming pared 0 bases from V and 6 bases from J, leaving 11 bases between. The CDR3 protein is CSVEDFGGQTQYF. CDR3 coding DNA: TGCAGCGTTGAAGATTTCGGGGGGCAGACCCAGTACTTC.

The genes are TRBV28 and TRBJ2-3; 9 bases are shared with TRBD2. Germline V lookup: CDR1 MDHEN, CDR2 SYDVKM. CDR3 length: 15 residues. V was pared by 4 bases and J by 1 base, with 3 bases of the junction left unmatched. The CDR3 sequence: CASSSWTSGTDTQYF. As DNA, the CDR3 is TGTGCCAGCAGTTCCTGGACTAGCGGCACAGATACGCAGTATTTT.

V gene TRBV28 combines with J gene TRBJ1-2; 8 positions match TRBD1. Germline trimming cut 6 bases from V and 4 bases from J; bases unmatched to any gene: 4. CDR1 and CDR2 (germline): MDHEN, SYDVKM. The CDR3 covers 13 residues. The CDR3 is CASRRQGPYGYTF. CDR3 bases: TGTGCCAGCAGGAGACAGGGGCCCTATGGCTACACCTTC.

The chain recombines TRBV29-1 with TRBJ1-5; tentatively, D is TRBD1 (6 bases). CDR1 is SQVTM and CDR2 is ANQGSEA in the germline V gene. This CDR3 region has 15 residues. V lost 5 bases and J 7 bases, leaving 21 bases between the germline ends. The CDR3 is CSVTTSGGAQQPQHF. The CDR3 DNA is TGCAGCGTTACCACATCGGGGGGGGCACAACAGCCCCAGCATTTT.

The chain links TRBV29-1 to TRBJ1-2; TRBD1 is a possible D gene (5 bases). Germline V CDR1 and CDR2: SQVTM, ANQGSEA. The CDR3 runs 11 residues. The germline V and J ends were trimmed by 5 bases and 3 bases, with 7 bases remaining between them. The CDR3 nucleotides are TGCAGCGTTACAGGCTACTATGGCTACACCTTC. This gives the protein CSVTGYYGYTF.

J is TRBJ1-6 and V is TRBV7-8, with 10 bases fitting TRBD1. The CDR3 has 15 amino acids. Looked up from germline, CDR1 is SGHVS and CDR2 is FQNEAQ. V shed 5 bases, J shed 7 bases, and the junction held 5 bases outside the gene matches. In DNA form, the CDR3 reads TGTGCCAGCAGCCCCGGGACAGGGGTAAATTCACCCCTCCACTTT. Its translation is CASSPGTGVNSPLHF.

J is TRBJ2-3 and V is TRBV9; D is undetermined. The CDR3 consists of 14 residues. The germline V gene has CDR1 SGDLS and CDR2 YYNGEE. V was cut by 0 bases and J by 5 bases, with 10 bases left in between. The CDR3 bases are TGTGCCAGCAGCGTAGGAGGATATGGAGATACGCAGTATTTT. Amino acids: CASSVGGYGDTQYF.

The genes are TRBV11-2 and TRBJ2-5, with D possibly matching TRBD2 (6 bases). Germline V gives CDR1 SGHAT, CDR2 FQNNGV. The germline V and J ends were trimmed by 0 bases and 6 bases, with 17 bases remaining between them. CDR3 length: 16 residues. CDR3 in DNA: TGTGCCAGCAGCTTAGATCTCCGGGAGTTTGGGAAGACCCAGTACTTC. As protein: CASSLDLREFGKTQYF. The full variable domain, in which reference TRBV11-2 and TRBJ2-5 provide the parts outside the CDR3, is EAGVAQSPRYKIIEKRQSVAFWCNPISGHATLYWYQQILGQGPKLLIQFQNNGVVDDSQLPKDRFSAERLKGVDSTLKIQPAKLEDSAVYLCASSLDLREFGKTQYFGPGTRLLVL.

V gene TRBV30 combines with J gene TRBJ1-1, with a possible D match to TRBD1 (6 bases). This CDR3 has 13 amino acids. The germline gives CDR1 GTSNPN, CDR2 SVGIG (reference sequence). Between the trimmed V and J ends, which lost 1 base and 11 bases, there was a span of 17 bases. The CDR3 region is CAWSGHREVWAFF. The CDR3 nucleotides read TGTGCCTGGAGTGGTCACAGGGAGGTTTGGGCTTTCTTT.

V is TRBV18 and J is TRBJ1-1; no reliable D call. This CDR3 comprises 13 residues. Germline V gene lookup returns CDR1 KGHSH and CDR2 LQKENI. Trimming removed 2 bases from V and 0 bases from J, with 4 bases in between. The CDR3, as DNA: TGTGCCAGCTCACCAACAGTGAACACTGAAGCTTTCTTT. It codes for CASSPTVNTEAFF.

The rearrangement joins TRBV30 to TRBJ2-3; possible D gene TRBD2, 6 bases. Germline loops: CDR1 GTSNPN, CDR2 SVGIG (reference sequence). Trimming pared 7 bases from V and 5 bases from J, leaving 16 bases between. CDR3 length equals 13 residues. The CDR3 sequence: CAFTRGLGDTQYF. CDR3 DNA sequence: TGTGCCTTTACGCGGGGCCTGGGAGATACGCAGTATTTT.

Only a few counts were recorded for this clone. CDR3 sequence (DNA): TGTGCTACATCCTTAACACGACCTATGGCCGGCTATGGCTACACCTTC. Its protein product is CATSLTRPMAGYGYTF. The chain uses TRBV7-5 and TRBJ1-2. TRBV7-5 is listed as a pseudogene. The CDR3 loop spans 16 amino acids.

This rearrangement joins TRBV30 to TRBJ1-6, with 10 bases identical to TRBD1. Trimming removed 5 bases from V and 0 bases from J; junction bases left unmatched: 16. Germline lookup yields CDR1 GTSNPN and CDR2 SVGIG (reference sequence). This CDR3 contains 20 residues. The CDR3 spells CAWQPSPGTGAYSYNSPLHF. The CDR3 bases are TGTGCCTGGCAGCCATCCCCCGGGACAGGGGCTTACTCCTATAATTCACCCCTCCACTTT.

V is TRBV30 and J is TRBJ2-2, with TRBD2 matching over 11 bases. The CDR3 consists of 14 residues. V lost 8 bases, J lost 0 bases, and 2 bases stayed unmatched. In germline, CDR1 is GTSNPN, CDR2 SVGIG (reference sequence). The CDR3, as DNA: TGTGCCCAGACTAGCGGGGCGAACACCGGGGAGCTGTTTTTT. It yields the protein CAQTSGANTGELFF.

CDR3 DNA sequence: TGTGCCAGCAGTGAAGCCGGGCCCCGCATAGGCTACACCTTC. It yields the protein CASSEAGPRIGYTF. The chain joins TRBV2 to TRBJ1-2; no firm D call. The CDR3 contains 14 residues. Between the trimmed V and J ends, which lost 0 bases and 8 bases, there was a span of 13 bases. Germline values: CDR1 SNHLY, CDR2 FYNNEI. The full variable domain, completed using reference TRBV2 and TRBJ1-2, is EPEVTQTPSHQVTQMGQEVILRCVPISNHLYFYWYRQILGQKVEFLVSFYNNEISEKSEIFDDQFSVERPDGSNFTLKIRSTKLEDSAMYFCASSEAGPRIGYTFGSGTRLTVV.

The rearrangement joins TRBV2 to TRBJ2-3; D is ambiguous. V lost 8 bases, J lost 2 bases, and 14 bases lay in between. Per germline, CDR1 SNHLY and CDR2 FYNNEI. The CDR3 extends over 14 amino acids. In nucleotides, the CDR3 is TGTGCCAGCGGGCTATACGCCGACACAGATACGCAGTATTTT. It translates to CASGLYADTDTQYF.

The sample holds one count of this clone. The chain links TRBV7-6 to TRBJ2-5, with D uncertain. The germline CDR1 and CDR2 sequences are SGHVS and FNYEAQ. Trimming removed 5 bases at V and 1 base at J, with 5 bases between. The CDR3 runs 12 residues. CDR3 protein: CASSLAQETQYF. Here the CDR3 DNA reads TGTGCCAGCAGCCTCGCCCAAGAGACCCAGTACTTC. Complete variable domain (other parts from reference TRBV7-6 and TRBJ2-5): GAGVSQSPRYKVTKRGQDVALRCDPISGHVSLYWYRQALGQGPEFLTYFNYEAQQDKSGLPNDRFSAERPEGSISTLTIQRTEQRDSAMYRCASSLAQETQYFGPGTRLLVL.

The chain carries TRBV28 and TRBJ1-3, with D tentatively TRBD1 (6 bases). V was trimmed by 5 bases and J by 0 bases, leaving 17 bases between them. This CDR3 comprises 17 residues. Looked up from germline, CDR1 is MDHEN and CDR2 is SYDVKM. As DNA, the CDR3 is TGTGCCAGCAGTCAAAGAGCCGGGACAACCTCTGGAAACACCATATATTTT. Translation: CASSQRAGTTSGNTIYF.

This sequence joins TRBV9 and TRBJ1-3; no definite D call. The germline V gene has CDR1 SGDLS and CDR2 YYNGEE. The V and J ends lost 0 bases and 2 bases respectively, with 6 bases between them. This CDR3 has 14 residues. Here the CDR3 DNA reads TGTGCCAGCAGCGTAGTCGGGGCTGGAAACACCATATATTTT. Translated: CASSVVGAGNTIYF.

The V call is TRBV27, the J call TRBJ2-7; D remains unclear. The CDR3 loop spans 13 amino acids. Trimming pared 5 bases from V and 3 bases from J, leaving 11 bases between. The germline CDR1 and CDR2 sequences are MNHEY and SMNVEV (reference sequence). CDR3 DNA sequence: TGTGCCAGCAGTGCCAATCGAGTCTACGAGCAGTACTTC. Translation: CASSANRVYEQYF.